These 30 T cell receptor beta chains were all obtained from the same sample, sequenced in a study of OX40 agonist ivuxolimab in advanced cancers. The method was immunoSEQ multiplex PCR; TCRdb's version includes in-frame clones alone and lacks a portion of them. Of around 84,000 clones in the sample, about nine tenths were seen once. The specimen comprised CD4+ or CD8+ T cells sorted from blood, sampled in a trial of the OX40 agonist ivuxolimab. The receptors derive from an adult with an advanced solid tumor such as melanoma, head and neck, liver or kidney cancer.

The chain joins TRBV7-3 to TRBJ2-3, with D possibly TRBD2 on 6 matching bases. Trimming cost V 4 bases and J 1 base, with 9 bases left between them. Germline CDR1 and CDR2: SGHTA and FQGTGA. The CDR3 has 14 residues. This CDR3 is CASSSIAGTDTQYF. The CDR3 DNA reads TGTGCCAGCAGCTCAATAGCGGGCACAGATACGCAGTATTTT.

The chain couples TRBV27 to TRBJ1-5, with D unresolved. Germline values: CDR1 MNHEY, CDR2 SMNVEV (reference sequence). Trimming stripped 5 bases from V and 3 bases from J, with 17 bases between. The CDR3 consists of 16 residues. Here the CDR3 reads CASSRFLAADNQPQHF. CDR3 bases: TGTGCCAGCAGTAGGTTTTTGGCGGCGGACAATCAGCCCCAGCATTTT.

CDR3 bases: TGTGCCAGCAGGTTGGGACTAGCGGGAGAAGTGACCGGGGAGCTGTTTTTT. This translates into CASRLGLAGEVTGELFF. The chain is built from TRBV7-9 and TRBJ2-2; 14 positions match TRBD2. The CDR3 spans 17 residues. Per the germline V gene, CDR1 is SEHNR and CDR2 is FQNEAQ (reference sequence). The V segment lost 6 bases and the J segment 5 bases; nucleotides outside the gene matches: 8.

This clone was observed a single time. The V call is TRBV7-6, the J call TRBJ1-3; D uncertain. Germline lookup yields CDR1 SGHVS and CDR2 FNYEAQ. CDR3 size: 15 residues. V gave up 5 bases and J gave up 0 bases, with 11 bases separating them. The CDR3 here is CASSPIMSSGNTIYF. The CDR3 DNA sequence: TGTGCCAGCAGCCCAATAATGAGCTCTGGAAACACCATATATTTT.

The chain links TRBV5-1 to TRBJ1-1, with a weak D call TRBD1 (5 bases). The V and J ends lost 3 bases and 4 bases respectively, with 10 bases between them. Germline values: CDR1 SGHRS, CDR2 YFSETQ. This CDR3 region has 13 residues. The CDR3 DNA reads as TGCGCCAGCAGCTCTTCCGGGGGCACTGAAGCTTTCTTT. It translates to CASSSSGGTEAFF.

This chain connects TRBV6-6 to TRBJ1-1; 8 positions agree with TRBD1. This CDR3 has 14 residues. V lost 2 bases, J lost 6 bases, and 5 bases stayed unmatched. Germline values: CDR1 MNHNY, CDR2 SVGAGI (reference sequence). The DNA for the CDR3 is TGTGCCAGCAGTTACGACAGGGGAAGATCTGAAGCTTTCTTT. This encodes CASSYDRGRSEAFF.

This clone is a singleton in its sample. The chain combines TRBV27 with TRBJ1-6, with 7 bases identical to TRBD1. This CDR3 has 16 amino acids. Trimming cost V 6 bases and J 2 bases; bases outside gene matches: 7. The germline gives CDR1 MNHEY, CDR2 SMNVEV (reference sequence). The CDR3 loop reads CASRSQGLAYNSPLHF. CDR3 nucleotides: TGTGCCAGCAGGTCACAGGGGCTCGCCTATAATTCACCCCTCCACTTT.

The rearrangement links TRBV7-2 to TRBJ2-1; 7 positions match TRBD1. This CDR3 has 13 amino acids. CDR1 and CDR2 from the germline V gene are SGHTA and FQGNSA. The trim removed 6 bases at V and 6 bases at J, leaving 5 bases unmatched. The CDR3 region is CASRKGAGNEQFF. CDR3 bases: TGTGCCAGCAGGAAGGGGGCGGGCAATGAGCAGTTCTTC.

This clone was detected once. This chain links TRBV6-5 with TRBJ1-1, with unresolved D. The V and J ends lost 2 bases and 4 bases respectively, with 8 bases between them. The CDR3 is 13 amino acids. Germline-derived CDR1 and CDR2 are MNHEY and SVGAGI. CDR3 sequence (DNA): TGTGCCAGCAGTTACGGACCCGTCACTGAAGCTTTCTTT. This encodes CASSYGPVTEAFF.

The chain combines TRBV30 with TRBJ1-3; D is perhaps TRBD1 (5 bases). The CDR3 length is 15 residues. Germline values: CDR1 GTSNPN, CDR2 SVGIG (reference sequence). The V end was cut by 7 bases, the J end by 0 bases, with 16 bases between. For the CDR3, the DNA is TGTGCCTCCTCTGGGGGACTGATCTCTGGAAACACCATATATTTT. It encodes CASSGGLISGNTIYF.

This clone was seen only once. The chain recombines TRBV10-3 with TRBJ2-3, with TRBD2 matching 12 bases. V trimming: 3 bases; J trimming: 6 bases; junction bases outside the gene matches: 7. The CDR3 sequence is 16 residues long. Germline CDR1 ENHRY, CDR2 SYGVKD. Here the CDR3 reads CAISERASGGADTQYF. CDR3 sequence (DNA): TGTGCCATCAGTGAAAGGGCTAGCGGGGGGGCGGATACGCAGTATTTT.

CDR3 sequence (DNA): TGTGCCAGCAGCCCGACTAGCGGAGATTTCTACGAGCAGTACTTC. It is translated as CASSPTSGDFYEQYF. The chain has TRBV5-4 and TRBJ2-7, with 9 nucleotides matching TRBD2. CDR3 length: 15 residues. Trimming took 4 bases from V and 3 from J; bases not matched to a gene: 8. From germline, CDR1 is SGHNT and CDR2 YYREEE (reference sequence).

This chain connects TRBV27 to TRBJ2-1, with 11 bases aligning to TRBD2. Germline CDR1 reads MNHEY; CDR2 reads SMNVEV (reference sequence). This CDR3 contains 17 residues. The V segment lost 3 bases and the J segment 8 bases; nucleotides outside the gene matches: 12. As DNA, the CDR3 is TGTGCCAGCAGTTTCGGGCTAGCGGGAGGACCTGGGGATGAGCAGTTCTTC. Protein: CASSFGLAGGPGDEQFF.

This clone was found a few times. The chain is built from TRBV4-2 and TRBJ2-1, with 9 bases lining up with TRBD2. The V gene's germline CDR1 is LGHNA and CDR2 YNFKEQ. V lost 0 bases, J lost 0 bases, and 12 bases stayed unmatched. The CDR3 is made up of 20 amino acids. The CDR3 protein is CASSQDLDSGGLSSYNEQFF. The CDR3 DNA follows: TGTGCCAGCAGCCAAGATTTAGATAGCGGGGGATTGAGCTCCTACAATGAGCAGTTCTTC.

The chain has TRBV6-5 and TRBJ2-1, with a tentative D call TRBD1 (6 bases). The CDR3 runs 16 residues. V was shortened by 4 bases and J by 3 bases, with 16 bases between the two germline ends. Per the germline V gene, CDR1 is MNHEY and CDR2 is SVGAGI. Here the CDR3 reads CASSSAGALGYNEQFF. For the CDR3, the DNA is TGTGCCAGCAGTTCGGCAGGGGCTTTGGGCTACAATGAGCAGTTCTTC.

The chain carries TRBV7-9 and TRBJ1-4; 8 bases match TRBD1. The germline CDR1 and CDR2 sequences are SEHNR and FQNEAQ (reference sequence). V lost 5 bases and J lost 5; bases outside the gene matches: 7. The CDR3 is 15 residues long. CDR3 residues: CASSRDRFLNEKLFF. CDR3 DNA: TGTGCCAGCAGCCGGGACAGGTTTCTCAATGAAAAACTGTTTTTT.

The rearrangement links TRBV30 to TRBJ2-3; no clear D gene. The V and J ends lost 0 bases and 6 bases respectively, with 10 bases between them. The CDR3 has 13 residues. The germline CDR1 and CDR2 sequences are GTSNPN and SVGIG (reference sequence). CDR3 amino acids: CAWSVFSLDTQYF. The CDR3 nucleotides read TGTGCCTGGAGTGTTTTTTCTCTGGATACGCAGTATTTT.

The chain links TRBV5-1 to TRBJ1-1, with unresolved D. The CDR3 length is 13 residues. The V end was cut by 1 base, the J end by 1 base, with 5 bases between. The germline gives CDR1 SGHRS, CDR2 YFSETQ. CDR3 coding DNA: TGCGCCAGCAGCTTGAACCCGAACACTGAAGCTTTCTTT. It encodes CASSLNPNTEAFF.

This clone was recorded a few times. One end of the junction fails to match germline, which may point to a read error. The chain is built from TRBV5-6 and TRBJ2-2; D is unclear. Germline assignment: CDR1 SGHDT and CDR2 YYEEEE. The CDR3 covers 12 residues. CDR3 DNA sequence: TGTGCCAGCAGACCGAACGCCGGGGAGCTGTTTTTT. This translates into CASRPNAGELFF.

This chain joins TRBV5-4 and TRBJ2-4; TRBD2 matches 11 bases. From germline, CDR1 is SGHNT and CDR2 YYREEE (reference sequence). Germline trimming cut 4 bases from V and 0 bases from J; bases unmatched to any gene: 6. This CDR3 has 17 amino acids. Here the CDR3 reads CASSAGLAGLAKNIQYF. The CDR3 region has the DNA TGTGCCAGCAGCGCCGGACTAGCGGGCCTAGCCAAAAACATTCAGTACTTC.

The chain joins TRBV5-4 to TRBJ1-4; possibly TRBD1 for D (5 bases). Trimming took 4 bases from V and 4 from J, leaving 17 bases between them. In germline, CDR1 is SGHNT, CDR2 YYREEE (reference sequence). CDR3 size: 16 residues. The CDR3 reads CASSLSRAGRNEKLFF. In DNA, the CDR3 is TGTGCCAGCAGCCTCTCGCGGGCAGGGCGTAATGAAAAACTGTTTTTT.

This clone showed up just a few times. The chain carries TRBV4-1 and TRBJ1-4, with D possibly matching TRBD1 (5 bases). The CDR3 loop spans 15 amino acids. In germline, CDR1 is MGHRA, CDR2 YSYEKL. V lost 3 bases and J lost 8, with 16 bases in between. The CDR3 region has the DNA TGCGCCAGCAGCCATCCAGGGAGGGCTAGCGAAAAACTGTTTTTT. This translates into CASSHPGRASEKLFF.

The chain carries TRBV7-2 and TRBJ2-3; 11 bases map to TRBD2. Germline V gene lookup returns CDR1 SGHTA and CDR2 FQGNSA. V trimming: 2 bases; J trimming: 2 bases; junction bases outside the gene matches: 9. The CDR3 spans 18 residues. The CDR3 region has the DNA TGTGCCAGCAGCTTATTCCCTGCTAGCGGGAGGACCACAGATACGCAGTATTTT. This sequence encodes CASSLFPASGRTTDTQYF.

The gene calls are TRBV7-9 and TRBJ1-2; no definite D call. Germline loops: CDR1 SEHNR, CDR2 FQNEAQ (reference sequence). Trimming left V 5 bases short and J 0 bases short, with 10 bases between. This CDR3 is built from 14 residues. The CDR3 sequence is CASSPDVTNYGYTF. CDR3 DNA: TGTGCCAGCAGCCCCGACGTAACTAACTATGGCTACACCTTC.

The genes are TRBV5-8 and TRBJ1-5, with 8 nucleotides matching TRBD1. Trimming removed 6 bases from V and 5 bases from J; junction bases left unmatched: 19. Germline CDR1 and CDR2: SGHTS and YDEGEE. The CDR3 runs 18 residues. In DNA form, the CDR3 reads TGTGCCAGCAACGATTTGGGGGGGACAGGAGAGAAGGATCAGCCCCAGCATTTT. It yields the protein CASNDLGGTGEKDQPQHF.

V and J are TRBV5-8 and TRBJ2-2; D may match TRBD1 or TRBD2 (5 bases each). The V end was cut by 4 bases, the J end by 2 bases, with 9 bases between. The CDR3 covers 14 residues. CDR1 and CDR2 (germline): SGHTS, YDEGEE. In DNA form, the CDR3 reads TGTGCCAGCAGCCCGGGGCACAACACCGGGGAGCTGTTTTTT. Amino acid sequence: CASSPGHNTGELFF.

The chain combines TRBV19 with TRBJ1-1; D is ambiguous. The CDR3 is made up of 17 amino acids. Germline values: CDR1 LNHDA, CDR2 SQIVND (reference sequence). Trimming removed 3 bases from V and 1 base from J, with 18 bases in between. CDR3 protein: CASSIRGDRTRNTEAFF. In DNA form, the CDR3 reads TGTGCCAGTAGTATCCGTGGGGATCGTACGCGGAACACTGAAGCTTTCTTT.

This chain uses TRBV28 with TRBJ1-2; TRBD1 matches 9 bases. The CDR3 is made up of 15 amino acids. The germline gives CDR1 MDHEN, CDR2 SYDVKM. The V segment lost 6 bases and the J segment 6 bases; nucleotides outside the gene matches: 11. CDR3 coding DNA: TGTGCCAGCAGCCCTCACAGGGGGCGCCTGGATGGCTACACCTTC. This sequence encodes CASSPHRGRLDGYTF.

CDR3 sequence: CASSVTGATEAFF. DNA of the CDR3: TGTGCCAGCAGTGTTACAGGGGCCACTGAAGCTTTCTTT. V usage is TRBV6-1 and J usage is TRBJ1-1; TRBD1 agrees at 7 bases. V was pared by 4 bases and J by 4 bases, with 3 bases of the junction left unmatched. CDR3 length: 13 residues. From germline, CDR1 is MNHNS and CDR2 SASEGT.

CDR3 sequence reads: CASSPTPSGANVLTF. In DNA, the CDR3 is TGCGCCAGCAGCCCGACACCCTCTGGGGCCAACGTCCTGACTTTC. The chain uses TRBV4-1 and TRBJ2-6; unclear D gene. Looked up from germline, CDR1 is MGHRA and CDR2 is YSYEKL. The CDR3 covers 15 residues. Trimming shortened V by 4 bases and J by 0 bases, and 7 bases separated the two germline ends.